This T cell receptor (beta chain) was obtained from a study of CD8+ T cells in alopecia areata. Indicated treatment: oral pan-JAK inhibitor, 5-10 mg twice daily. The sequencing template was cDNA reverse transcribed from extracted RNA. TCRdb keeps only in-frame clones here, not all; method: immunoSEQ multiplex PCR. The data hold about 42,000 clones, with roughly 65% observed a single time. This clone was counted only a few times. Trimming took off 0 bases at V and 3 bases at J, with 5 bases between the two ends. The CDR3 extends over 13 amino acids. Germline-derived CDR1 and CDR2 are MNHEY and SMNVEV (reference sequence).

This chain joins TRBV27 and TRBJ1-1; D uncertain. Sample: CD8+ T cells sorted from blood, taken at week 4, from a patient treated with tofacitinib. The sequence was obtained from a human donor with alopecia areata. The CDR3 region is CASSLSGYTEAFF. In nucleotides, the CDR3 is TGTGCCAGCAGTTTATCAGGGTACACTGAAGCTTTCTTT.